One sample yielded the 14 T cell receptor beta chains listed below, sequenced in a study of cytomegalovirus exposure and HLA in healthy donors (dated by TCRdb to 2015 to 2018). The library was made by the immunoSEQ multiplex PCR assay. TCRdb obtained this table from immuneACCESS and retained in-frame rearrangements with V and J assigned. These tables miss some clones; where compared with another copy, unresolved V genes account for less than half of the shortfall, and the remainder is unexplained. In all, the sample holds 200,000 to 300,000 clones, and more than 75% of those were seen once. The ten largest clonotypes hold roughly 1.2% of the sample. The sample taken for sequencing was PBMCs. All receptors come from a woman younger than 45 in good health and CMV-seropositive.

The V call is TRBV6-5, the J call TRBJ2-7; possibly TRBD1 for D (6 bases). CDR1 and CDR2 from the germline V gene are MNHEY and SVGAGI. Trimming pared 6 bases from V and 3 bases from J, leaving 12 bases between. This CDR3 comprises 13 residues. This CDR3 reads CASRNTGNYEQYF. The CDR3, as DNA: TGTGCCAGCAGAAATACAGGGAACTACGAGCAGTACTTC.

In nucleotides, the CDR3 is TGTGCCAGTAGTATAGCCGGGACTAGCGGGACAGATACGCAGTATTTT. It yields the protein CASSIAGTSGTDTQYF. The chain employs TRBV19 and TRBJ2-3; TRBD2 aligns across 12 bases. After removal of 1 base from V and 3 bases from J, the junction contained 2 bases not matched to a gene. Germline V gives CDR1 LNHDA, CDR2 SQIVND (reference sequence). This CDR3 region has 16 residues.

The V call is TRBV5-1, the J call TRBJ1-5, with D perhaps TRBD1 (5 bases). Between the trimmed V and J ends, which lost 1 base and 6 bases, there was a span of 14 bases. The CDR3 length is 15 residues. The germline CDR1 and CDR2 sequences are SGHRS and YFSETQ. The CDR3 nucleotides read TGCGCCAGCAGCTTGTGGGCAGGGCAGGGTCAGCCCCAGCATTTT. Translation gives CASSLWAGQGQPQHF.

In nucleotides, the CDR3 is TGCGCCAGCAGCAGAAGTAGCGGAACCGATACGCAGTATTTT. Translating gives CASSRSSGTDTQYF. This rearrangement joins TRBV5-1 to TRBJ2-3; maybe TRBD2 (6 bases). V was shortened by 4 bases and J by 6 bases, with 15 bases between the two germline ends. This CDR3 is built from 14 residues. Germline loops: CDR1 SGHRS, CDR2 YFSETQ. Complete variable domain (other parts from reference TRBV5-1 and TRBJ2-3): KAGVTQTPRYLIKTRGQQVTLSCSPISGHRSVSWYQQTPGQGLQFLFEYFSETQRNKGNFPGRFSGRQFSNSRSEMNVSTLELGDSALYLCASSRSSGTDTQYFGPGTRLTVL.

The J gene is TRBJ2-2, the V gene TRBV5-1, with 8 bases identical to TRBD1. The V segment lost 4 bases and the J segment 4 bases; nucleotides outside the gene matches: 9. Per the germline V gene, CDR1 is SGHRS and CDR2 is YFSETQ. The length of the CDR3 is 16 residues. The CDR3 loop reads CASSRGQGALTGELFF. The CDR3 DNA is TGCGCCAGCAGCCGGGGCCAGGGGGCGCTCACCGGGGAGCTGTTTTTT.

This clone was counted a single time. This chain links TRBV19 with TRBJ2-7, with a possible D match to TRBD1 (6 bases). The V end lost 3 bases, the J end lost 4 bases, and 16 bases lay between the germline ends. CDR3 length: 15 amino acids. CDR1 LNHDA and CDR2 SQIVND come from the germline V gene (reference sequence). The DNA for the CDR3 is TGTGCCAGTAGTATTCAGGGGCTTGACTCTTACGAGCAGTACTTC. Amino acids: CASSIQGLDSYEQYF.

The chain recombines TRBV27 with TRBJ1-2, with 7 bases identical to TRBD1. J lost 5 bases, V lost 6 bases, and 15 bases had no gene match. The CDR3 extends over 16 amino acids. The V gene's germline CDR1 is MNHEY and CDR2 SMNVEV (reference sequence). CDR3 region: CASRNPRSTGMYGYTF. The DNA for the CDR3 is TGTGCCAGCAGGAACCCCCGGTCGACAGGGATGTATGGCTACACCTTC.

The rearrangement links TRBV28 to TRBJ2-5, with 8 bases fitting TRBD2. The junction had 3 bases not matched to a gene; V was cut back by 8 bases and J by 4 bases. The CDR3 runs 12 residues. Looked up from germline, CDR1 is MDHEN and CDR2 is SYDVKM. CDR3 in DNA: TGTGCCAGCCACGGGGGGGTAGAGACCCAGTACTTC. This sequence encodes CASHGGVETQYF.

This clone was found a few times. The chain carries TRBV5-4 and TRBJ2-1; TRBD2 matches 11 bases. After removal of 0 bases from V and 4 bases from J, the junction contained 3 bases not matched to a gene. CDR3 length: 16 residues. The germline CDR1 and CDR2 sequences are SGHNT and YYREEE (reference sequence). CDR3 bases: TGTGCCAGCAGCTTGGGGCTAGCGGGAGGATACAATGAGCAGTTCTTC. Encoded protein: CASSLGLAGGYNEQFF. Complete variable domain (other parts from reference TRBV5-4 and TRBJ2-1): ETGVTQSPTHLIKTRGQQVTLRCSSQSGHNTVSWYQQALGQGPQFIFQYYREEENGRGNFPPRFSGLQFPNYSSELNVNALELDDSALYLCASSLGLAGGYNEQFFGPGTRLTVL.

This clone was counted a few times. Additional DNA sequences in this sample encode the identical CDR3. The chain is built from TRBV30 and TRBJ1-4; D unclear. CDR1 and CDR2 from the germline V gene are GTSNPN and SVGIG (reference sequence). V dropped 0 bases and J dropped 8 bases, with 4 bases sitting between them. This CDR3 has 11 amino acids. The CDR3 loop is CAWSVREKLFF. The CDR3 DNA follows: TGTGCCTGGAGTGTGCGAGAAAAACTGTTTTTT.

The V and J genes are TRBV7-8 and TRBJ2-5, with D hard to call. CDR1 SGHVS and CDR2 FQNEAQ come from the germline V gene. The CDR3 has 14 residues. The ends were cut back, 0 bases at V and 5 bases at J, with 10 bases in the middle. This CDR3 is CASSLAHRRETQYF. The CDR3 bases are TGTGCCAGCAGCTTAGCCCACCGGCGGGAGACCCAGTACTTC.

This clone was seen more than once but under ten times. J is TRBJ1-5 and V is TRBV18, with 7 bases aligning to TRBD1. V shed 3 bases and J 5 bases; nucleotides not matched to a gene: 7. In germline, CDR1 is KGHSH, CDR2 LQKENI. There are 15 residues in the CDR3. The CDR3 bases are TGTGCCAGCTCACCCTCGACAGGGTCGGATCAGCCCCAGCATTTT. This sequence encodes CASSPSTGSDQPQHF.

This rearrangement joins TRBV4-1 to TRBJ2-1; TRBD2 aligns across 11 bases. This CDR3 spans 18 amino acids. The V gene end was trimmed by 2 bases and the J gene end by 0 bases; junction bases not matched to a gene: 6. Germline CDR1 reads MGHRA; CDR2 reads YSYEKL. The CDR3 nucleotides read TGCGCCAGCAGCCAAATCACTAGCGGGAGAAGCTCCTACAATGAGCAGTTCTTC. Its protein product is CASSQITSGRSSYNEQFF.

This chain uses TRBV29-1 with TRBJ2-3; 12 nucleotides agree with TRBD2. From germline, CDR1 is SQVTM and CDR2 ANQGSEA. J gave up 5 bases and V 7 bases, and 7 bases lay outside the gene matches. The CDR3 is 14 residues long. CDR3 residues: CSAWTSGNLDTQYF. In DNA, the CDR3 is TGCAGCGCCTGGACTAGCGGGAATTTAGATACGCAGTATTTT.